The present TCR beta chain was sequenced within a study of spatial heterogeneity in lung cancer. The germline V gene encodes CDR1 KGHSH and CDR2 LQKENI. The CDR3 has 15 residues. V gave up 4 bases and J gave up 2 bases, with 13 bases separating them. Every individual TCR cDNA molecule carried its own unique molecular identifier, which allowed correction of PCR and sequencing errors. TCRdb re-called the 5' RACE reads with MiXCR, one entry per CDR3 protein. The sample has some 46,000 distinct CDR3 sequences; 12% are singletons. Time point described: blood at routine non-recurrence follow-up after resection.

The TCR comes from a male donor with early-stage non-small cell lung cancer. V and J are TRBV18 and TRBJ2-3; D is uncertain. This specimen was PBMCs, taken at follow-up. In DNA form, the CDR3 reads TGTGCCAGCTCACAGTATGAGCTCTCCACAGATACGCAGTATTTT. Residues: CASSQYELSTDTQYF.